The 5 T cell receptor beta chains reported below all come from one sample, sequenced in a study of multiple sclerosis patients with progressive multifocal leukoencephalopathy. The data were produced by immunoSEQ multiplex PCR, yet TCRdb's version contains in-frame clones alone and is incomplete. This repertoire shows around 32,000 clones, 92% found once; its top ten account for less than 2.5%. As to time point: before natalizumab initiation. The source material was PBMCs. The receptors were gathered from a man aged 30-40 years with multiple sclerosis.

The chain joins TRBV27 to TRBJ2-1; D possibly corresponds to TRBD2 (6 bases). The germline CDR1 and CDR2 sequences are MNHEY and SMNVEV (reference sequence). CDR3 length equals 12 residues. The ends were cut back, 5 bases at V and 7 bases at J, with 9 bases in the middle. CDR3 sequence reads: CASSHGGNEQFF. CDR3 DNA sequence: TGTGCCAGCAGTCACGGGGGTAATGAGCAGTTCTTC.

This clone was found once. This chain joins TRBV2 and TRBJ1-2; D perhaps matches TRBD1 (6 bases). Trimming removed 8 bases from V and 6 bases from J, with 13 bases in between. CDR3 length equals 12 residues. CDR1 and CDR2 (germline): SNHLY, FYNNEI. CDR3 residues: CASLPGVNGYTF. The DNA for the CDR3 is TGTGCCAGCCTACCAGGGGTGAATGGCTACACCTTC.

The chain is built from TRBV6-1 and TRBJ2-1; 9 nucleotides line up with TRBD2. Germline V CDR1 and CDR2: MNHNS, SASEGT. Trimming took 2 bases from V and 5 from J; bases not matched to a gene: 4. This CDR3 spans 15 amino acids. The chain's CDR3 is CASSELAGVNNEQFF. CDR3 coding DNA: TGTGCCAGCAGTGAATTAGCGGGAGTCAACAATGAGCAGTTCTTC.

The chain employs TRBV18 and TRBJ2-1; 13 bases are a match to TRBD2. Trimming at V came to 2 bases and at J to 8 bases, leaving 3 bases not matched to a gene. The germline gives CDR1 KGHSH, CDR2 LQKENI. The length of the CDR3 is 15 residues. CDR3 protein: CASSPGLAGAYEQFF. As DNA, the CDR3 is TGTGCCAGCTCACCAGGACTAGCGGGAGCGTATGAGCAGTTCTTC.

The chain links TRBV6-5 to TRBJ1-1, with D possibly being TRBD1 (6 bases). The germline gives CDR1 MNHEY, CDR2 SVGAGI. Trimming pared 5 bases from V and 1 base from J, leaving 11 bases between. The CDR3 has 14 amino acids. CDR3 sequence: CASSPLQGNTEAFF. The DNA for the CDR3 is TGTGCCAGCAGTCCTTTACAGGGGAACACTGAAGCTTTCTTT.